Listed below are T cell receptor beta chains from one sample, sequenced in a study of blood T cell repertoires in COVID-19. Data came from immunoSEQ multiplex PCR; TCRdb stores just in-frame clones and leaves some out. The sample records 200,000 to 300,000 clones, 85% to 90% being singletons. The sample consisted of PBMCs or T cells enriched from blood (not recorded which). The source of these receptors is a man aged 50 or older who had been exposed to COVID-19. CDR3s include the opening cysteine and the closing phenylalanine or tryptophan.

V: TRBV7-9; CDR3: CASSFSELLAGQETQYF
V: TRBV19; CDR3: CASSMGTVGGGYGYTF
V: TRBV27; CDR3: CASSLSPGTGRNTEAFF
V: TRBV5-4; CDR3: CASSLYDRINYGYTF
V: TRBV9; CDR3: CASSGGDSRYTGELFF
V: TRBV7-2; CDR3: CASSSSSTYEQYF
V: TRBV6-2/TRBV6-3; CDR3: CASSYQGQGYRSNQPQHF
V: TRBV27; CDR3: CASSLDRGSFGYTF
V: TRBV5-4; CDR3: CASTPRGQGVTDTQYF
V: TRBV7-3; CDR3: CASSPPHRSNTEAFF
V: TRBV7-8; CDR3: CASSLVRQGSYEQYF
V: TRBV15; CDR3: CATSRDRVLNTEAFF
V: TRBV19; CDR3: CASSFRGVDTEAFF
V: TRBV5-3; CDR3: CARSLPRQGHFF
V: TRBV7-9; CDR3: CASSLFQGANTEAFF
V: TRBV2; CDR3: CATGQGARGTEAFF
V: TRBV6-1; CDR3: CASSESFYNEQFF
V: TRBV5-1; CDR3: CASSLSGESSGNTIYF
V: TRBV18; CDR3: CASSPTSGGIDYGYTF
V: TRBV19; CDR3: CASSSQGFNYGYTF
V: TRBV27; CDR3: CASSLYPGGRQPQHF
V: TRBV27; CDR3: CASSFGGTGVGYTF
V: TRBV2; CDR3: CASSPQGAGQPQHF
V: TRBV19; CDR3: CASSIGGLAANTGELFF
V: TRBV28; CDR3: CASRPIRTGTSNQPQHF
V: TRBV6-5; CDR3: CASSYLGQGGYTF
V: TRBV9; CDR3: CASSAGGRGPNTGELFF
V: TRBV19; CDR3: CASSIRSGQGWLSEAFF
V: TRBV10-3; CDR3: CAISVDRDTGYTF
V: TRBV5-4; CDR3: CKGSYYGYGYTF
V: TRBV5-4; CDR3: CASSLVQGYSPYGYTF
V: TRBV27; CDR3: CASSLAHPGHYNSPLHF
V: TRBV7-2; CDR3: CASSGQGAFGYTF
V: TRBV14; CDR3: CASSQLDRVWYGYTF
V: TRBV5-6; CDR3: CASSFLTGVMYTIYF
V: TRBV7-2; CDR3: CASSFSETQYF
V: TRBV6-5; CDR3: CASSYRQGYGYTF
V: TRBV19; CDR3: CASSIGQGAIYGYTF
V: TRBV11-2; CDR3: CASSFQDRGLSGYTF
V: TRBV7-8; CDR3: CASSMRRVNTEAFF
V: TRBV5-1; CDR3: CASSFETGSTGELFF
V: TRBV28; CDR3: CASSLGQGDHSPLHF
V: TRBV27; CDR3: CASRPQGYYRNQPQHF
V: TRBV3-1/TRBV3-2; CDR3: CASSQDFGGLGPYNEQFF
V: TRBV29-1; CDR3: CSVTARGYGYTF
V: TRBV6-1; CDR3: CASSEFGGQETQYF
V: TRBV18; CDR3: CASSPSGGAPETQYF
V: TRBV5-6; CDR3: CASSLQDYNEQFF
V: TRBV6-6; CDR3: CASSYFSGQGAFF